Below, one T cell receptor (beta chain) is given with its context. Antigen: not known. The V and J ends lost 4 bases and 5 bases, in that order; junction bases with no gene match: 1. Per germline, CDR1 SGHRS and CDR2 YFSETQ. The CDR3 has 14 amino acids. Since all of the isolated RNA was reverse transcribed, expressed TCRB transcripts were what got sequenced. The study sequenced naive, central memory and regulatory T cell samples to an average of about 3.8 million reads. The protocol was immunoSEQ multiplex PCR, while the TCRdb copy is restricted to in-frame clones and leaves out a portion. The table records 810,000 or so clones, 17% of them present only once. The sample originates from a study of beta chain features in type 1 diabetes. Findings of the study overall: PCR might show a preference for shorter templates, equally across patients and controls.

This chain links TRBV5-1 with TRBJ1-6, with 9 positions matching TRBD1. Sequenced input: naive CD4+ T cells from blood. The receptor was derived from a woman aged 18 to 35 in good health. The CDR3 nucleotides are TGCGCCAGCAGCCGGACAGGGGATAATTCACCCCTCCACTTT. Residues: CASSRTGDNSPLHF. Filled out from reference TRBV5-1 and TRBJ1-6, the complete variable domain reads KAGVTQTPRYLIKTRGQQVTLSCSPISGHRSVSWYQQTPGQGLQFLFEYFSETQRNKGNFPGRFSGRQFSNSRSEMNVSTLELGDSALYLCASSRTGDNSPLHFGNGTRLTVT.